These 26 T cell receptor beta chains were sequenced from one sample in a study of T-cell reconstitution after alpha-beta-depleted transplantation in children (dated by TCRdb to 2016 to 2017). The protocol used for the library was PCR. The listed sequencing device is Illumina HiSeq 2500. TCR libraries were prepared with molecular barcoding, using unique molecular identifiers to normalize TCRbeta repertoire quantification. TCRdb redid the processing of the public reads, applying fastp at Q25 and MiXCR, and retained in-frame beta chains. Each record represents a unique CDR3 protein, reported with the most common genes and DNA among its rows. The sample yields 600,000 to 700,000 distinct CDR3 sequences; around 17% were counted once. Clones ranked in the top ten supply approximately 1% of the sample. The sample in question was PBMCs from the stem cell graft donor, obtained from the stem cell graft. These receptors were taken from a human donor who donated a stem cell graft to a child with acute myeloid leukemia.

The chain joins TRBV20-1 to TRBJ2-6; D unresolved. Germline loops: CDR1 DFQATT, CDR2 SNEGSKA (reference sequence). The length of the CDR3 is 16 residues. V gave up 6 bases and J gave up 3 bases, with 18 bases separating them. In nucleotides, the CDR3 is TGCAGTGCCGTTTGCCCCTTGGAGAGTGGGGCCAACGTCCTGACTTTC. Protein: CSAVCPLESGANVLTF.

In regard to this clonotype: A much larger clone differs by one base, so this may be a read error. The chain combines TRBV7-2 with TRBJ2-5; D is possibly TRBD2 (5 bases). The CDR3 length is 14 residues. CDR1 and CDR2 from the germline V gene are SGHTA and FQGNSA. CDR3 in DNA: TGTGCCAGCAGCCCTCTGAGTGGGAGTGAGACCCGGTACTTC. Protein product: CASSPLSGSETRYF.

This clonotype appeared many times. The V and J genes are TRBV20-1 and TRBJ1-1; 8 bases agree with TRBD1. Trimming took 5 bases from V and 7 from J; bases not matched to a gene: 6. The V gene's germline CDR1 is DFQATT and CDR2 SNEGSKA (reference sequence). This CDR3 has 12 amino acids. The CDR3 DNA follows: TGCAGTGCTGGGGACAGGTTCATTGAAGCTTTCTTT. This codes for CSAGDRFIEAFF.

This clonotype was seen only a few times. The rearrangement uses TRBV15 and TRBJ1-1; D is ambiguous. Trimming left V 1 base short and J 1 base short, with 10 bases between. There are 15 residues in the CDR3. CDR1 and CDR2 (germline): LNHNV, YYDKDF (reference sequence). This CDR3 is CATSRVVRENTEAFF. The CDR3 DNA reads TGTGCCACCAGCAGAGTTGTGCGGGAGAACACTGAAGCTTTCTTT. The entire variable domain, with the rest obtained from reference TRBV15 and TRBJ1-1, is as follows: DAMVIQNPRYQVTQFGKPVTLSCSQTLNHNVMYWYQQKSSQAPKLLFHYYDKDFNNEADTPDNFQSRRPNTSFCFLDIRSPGLGDTAMYLCATSRVVRENTEAFFGQGTRLTVV.

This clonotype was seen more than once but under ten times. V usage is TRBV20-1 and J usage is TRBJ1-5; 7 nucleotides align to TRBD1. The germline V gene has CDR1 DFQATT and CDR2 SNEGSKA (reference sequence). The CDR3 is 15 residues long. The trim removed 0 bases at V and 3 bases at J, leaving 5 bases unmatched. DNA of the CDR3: TGCAGTGCTAGAGATGCGGGACAGCCCAATCAGCCCCAGCATTTT. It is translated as CSARDAGQPNQPQHF.

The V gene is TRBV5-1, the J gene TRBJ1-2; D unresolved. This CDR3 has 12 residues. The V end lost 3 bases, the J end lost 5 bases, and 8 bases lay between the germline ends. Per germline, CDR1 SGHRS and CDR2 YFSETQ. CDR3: CASSSTEYGYTF. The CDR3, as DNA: TGCGCCAGCAGCTCGACTGAGTATGGCTACACCTTC.

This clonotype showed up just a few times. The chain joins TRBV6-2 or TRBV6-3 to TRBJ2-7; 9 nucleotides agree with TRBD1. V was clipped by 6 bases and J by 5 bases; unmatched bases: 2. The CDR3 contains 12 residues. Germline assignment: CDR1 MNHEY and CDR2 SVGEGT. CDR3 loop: CASSDRGDEQYV. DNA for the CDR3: TGTGCCAGCAGCGACAGGGGGGACGAGCAGTACGTC.

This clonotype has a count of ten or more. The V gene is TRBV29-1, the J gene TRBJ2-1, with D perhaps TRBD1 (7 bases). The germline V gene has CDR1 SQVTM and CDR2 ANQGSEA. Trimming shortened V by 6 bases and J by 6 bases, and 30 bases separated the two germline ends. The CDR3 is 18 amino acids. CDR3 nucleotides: TGCAGCGTGGAGACTAGAGAGGGGGCCTCACCGGTTGGCAATGAGCAGTTCTTC. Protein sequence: CSVETREGASPVGNEQFF.

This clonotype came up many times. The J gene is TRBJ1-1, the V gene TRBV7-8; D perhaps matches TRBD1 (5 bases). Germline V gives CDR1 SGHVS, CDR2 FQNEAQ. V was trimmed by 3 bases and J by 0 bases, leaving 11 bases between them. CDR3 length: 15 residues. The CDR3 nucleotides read TGTGCCAGCAGCTTGAGGGGTCAGGTGAACACTGAAGCTTTCTTT. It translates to CASSLRGQVNTEAFF.

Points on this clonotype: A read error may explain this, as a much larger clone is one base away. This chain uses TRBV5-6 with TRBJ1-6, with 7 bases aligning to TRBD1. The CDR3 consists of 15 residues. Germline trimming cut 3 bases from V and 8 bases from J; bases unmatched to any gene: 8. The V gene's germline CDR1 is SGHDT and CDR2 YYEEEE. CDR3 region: CASSYYRGSHSPLHF. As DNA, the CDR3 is TGTGCCAGCAGCTACTACAGGGGTTCGCATTCACCCCTCCACTTT.

In DNA, the CDR3 is TGCGCCAGCAGTGAAGCGCAGCGGGCTAAAGATACGCAGTATTTT. Amino acids: CASSEAQRAKDTQYF. The chain uses TRBV10-2 and TRBJ2-3; possible D gene TRBD2, 6 bases. CDR1 and CDR2 (germline): WSHSY, SAAADI. With 3 bases removed from V and 5 bases from J, the gap between germline ends came to 15 bases. CDR3 length equals 15 residues.

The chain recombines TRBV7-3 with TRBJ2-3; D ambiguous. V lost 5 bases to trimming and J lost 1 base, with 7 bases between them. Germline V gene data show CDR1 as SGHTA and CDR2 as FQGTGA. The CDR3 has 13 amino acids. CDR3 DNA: TGTGCCAGCAGCCGGGCCGGCACAGATACGCAGTATTTT. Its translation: CASSRAGTDTQYF. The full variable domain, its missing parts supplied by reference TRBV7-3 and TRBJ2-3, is GAGVSQTPSNKVTEKGKYVELRCDPISGHTALYWYRQSLGQGPEFLIYFQGTGAADDSGLPNDRFFAVRPEGSVSTLKIQRTERGDSAVYLCASSRAGTDTQYFGPGTRLTVL.

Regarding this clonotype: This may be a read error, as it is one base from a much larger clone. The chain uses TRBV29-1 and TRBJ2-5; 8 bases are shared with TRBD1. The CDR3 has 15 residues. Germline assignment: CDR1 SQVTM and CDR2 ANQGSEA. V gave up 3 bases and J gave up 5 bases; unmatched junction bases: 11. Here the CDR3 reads CSVEGTRQGMETQYF. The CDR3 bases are TGCAGCGTTGAGGGCACCCGACAGGGGATGGAGACCCAGTACTTC.

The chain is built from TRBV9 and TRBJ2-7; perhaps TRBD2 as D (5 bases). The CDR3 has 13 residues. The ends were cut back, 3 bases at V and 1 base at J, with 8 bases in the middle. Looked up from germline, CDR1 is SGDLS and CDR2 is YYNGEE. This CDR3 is CASSGRGSYEQYF. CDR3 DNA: TGTGCCAGCAGCGGGCGCGGGTCCTACGAGCAGTACTTC. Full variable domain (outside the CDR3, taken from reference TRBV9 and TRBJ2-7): DSGVTQTPKHLITATGQRVTLRCSPRSGDLSVYWYQQSLDQGLQFLIQYYNGEERAKGNILERFSAQQFPDLHSELNLSSLELGDSALYFCASSGRGSYEQYFGPGTRLTVT.

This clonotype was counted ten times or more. The CDR3 loop reads CASSKGRNQPQHF. In DNA, the CDR3 is TGCGCCAGTAGCAAGGGGCGCAATCAGCCCCAGCATTTT. The J gene is TRBJ1-5, the V gene TRBV10-1; D might be TRBD1 (5 bases). The CDR3 contains 13 residues. V was shortened by 9 bases and J by 2 bases, with 11 bases between the two germline ends. Germline CDR1 is WNHNN and CDR2 is SYGVQD (reference sequence).

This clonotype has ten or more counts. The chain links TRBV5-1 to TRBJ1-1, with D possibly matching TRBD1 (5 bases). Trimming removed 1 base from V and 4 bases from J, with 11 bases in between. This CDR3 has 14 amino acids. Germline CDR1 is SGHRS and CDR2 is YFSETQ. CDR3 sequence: CASSLNGASTEAFF. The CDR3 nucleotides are TGCGCCAGCAGCTTGAATGGGGCAAGCACTGAAGCTTTCTTT.

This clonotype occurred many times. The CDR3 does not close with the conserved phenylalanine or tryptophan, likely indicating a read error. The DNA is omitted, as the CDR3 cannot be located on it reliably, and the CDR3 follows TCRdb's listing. CDR3 residues: CASSHPRKRS. The V gene is TRBV4-2, the J gene TRBJ2-4; the table gives TRBD1 as D, unverified against the DNA. A total of 10 residues make up the CDR3, ends included. Germline V gene sequence: CDR1 LGHNA, CDR2 YNFKEQ.

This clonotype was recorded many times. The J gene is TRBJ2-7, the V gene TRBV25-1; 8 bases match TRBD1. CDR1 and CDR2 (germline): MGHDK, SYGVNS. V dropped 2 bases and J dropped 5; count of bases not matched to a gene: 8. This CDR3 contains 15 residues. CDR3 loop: CASSEHGQGLHEQYF. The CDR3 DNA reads TGTGCCAGCAGTGAACACGGACAGGGCCTGCACGAGCAGTACTTC.

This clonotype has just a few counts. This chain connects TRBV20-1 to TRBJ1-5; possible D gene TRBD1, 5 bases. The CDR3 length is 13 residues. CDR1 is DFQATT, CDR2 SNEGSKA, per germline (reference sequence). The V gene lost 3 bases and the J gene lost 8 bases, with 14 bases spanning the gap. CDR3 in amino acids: CSASAGGVEPQHF. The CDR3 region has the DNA TGCAGTGCTAGTGCTGGGGGTGTTGAGCCCCAGCATTTT.

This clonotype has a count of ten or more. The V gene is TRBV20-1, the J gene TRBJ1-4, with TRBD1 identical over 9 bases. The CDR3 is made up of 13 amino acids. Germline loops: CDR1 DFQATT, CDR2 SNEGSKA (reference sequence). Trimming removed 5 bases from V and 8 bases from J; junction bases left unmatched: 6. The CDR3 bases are TGCAGTGCTCCACGACAGGGGGACGAAAAACTGTTTTTT. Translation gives CSAPRQGDEKLFF.

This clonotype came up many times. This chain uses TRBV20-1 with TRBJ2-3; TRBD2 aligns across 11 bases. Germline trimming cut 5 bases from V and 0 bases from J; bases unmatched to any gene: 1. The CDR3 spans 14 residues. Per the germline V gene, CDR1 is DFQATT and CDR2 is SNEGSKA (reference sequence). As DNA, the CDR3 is TGCAGTGCTCTAGCGGGGGGCAGCACAGATACGCAGTATTTT. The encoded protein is CSALAGGSTDTQYF.

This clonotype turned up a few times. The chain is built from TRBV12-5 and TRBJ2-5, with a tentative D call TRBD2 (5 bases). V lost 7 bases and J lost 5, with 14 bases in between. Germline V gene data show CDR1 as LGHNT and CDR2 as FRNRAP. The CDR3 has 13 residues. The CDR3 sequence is CASVGDSLETQYF. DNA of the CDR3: TGTGCTAGTGTCGGGGATAGCCTGGAGACCCAGTACTTC.

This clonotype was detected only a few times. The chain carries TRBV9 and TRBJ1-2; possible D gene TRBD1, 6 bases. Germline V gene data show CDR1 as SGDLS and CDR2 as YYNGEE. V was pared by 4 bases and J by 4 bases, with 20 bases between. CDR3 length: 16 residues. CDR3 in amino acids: CASSPGVGTDFYGYTF. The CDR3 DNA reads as TGTGCCAGCAGCCCAGGGGTAGGGACGGACTTCTATGGCTACACCTTC.

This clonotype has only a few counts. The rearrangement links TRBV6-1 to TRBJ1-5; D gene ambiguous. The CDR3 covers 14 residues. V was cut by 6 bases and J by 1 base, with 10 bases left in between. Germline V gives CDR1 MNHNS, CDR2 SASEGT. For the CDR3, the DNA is TGTGCCAGCAGCCTTGACTTCAGCAATCAGCCCCAGCATTTT. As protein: CASSLDFSNQPQHF.

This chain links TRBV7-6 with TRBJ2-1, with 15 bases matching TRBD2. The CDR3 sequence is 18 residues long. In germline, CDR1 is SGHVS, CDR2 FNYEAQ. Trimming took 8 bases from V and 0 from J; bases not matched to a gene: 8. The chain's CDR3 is CASGDGLAGGPSYNEQFF. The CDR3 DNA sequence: TGTGCCAGCGGGGACGGACTAGCGGGGGGGCCCTCCTACAATGAGCAGTTCTTC.

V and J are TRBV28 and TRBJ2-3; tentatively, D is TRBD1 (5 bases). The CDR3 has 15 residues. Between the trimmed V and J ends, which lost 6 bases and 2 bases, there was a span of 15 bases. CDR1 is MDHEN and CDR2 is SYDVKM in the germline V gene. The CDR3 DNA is TGTGCCAGCAGCCCCGGAAGGGGTCTCACAGATACGCAGTATTTT. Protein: CASSPGRGLTDTQYF.